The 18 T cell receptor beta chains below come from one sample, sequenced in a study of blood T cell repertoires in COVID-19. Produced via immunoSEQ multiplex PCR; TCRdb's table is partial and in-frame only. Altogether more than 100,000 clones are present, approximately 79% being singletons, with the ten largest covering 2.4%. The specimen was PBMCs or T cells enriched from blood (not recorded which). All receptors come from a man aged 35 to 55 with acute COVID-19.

DNA for the CDR3: TGTGCCAGCAGCCATCTGGCGGGAGGTGGAGAGACCCAGTACTTC. Protein: CASSHLAGGGETQYF. The genes are TRBV3-1 (or the pseudogene TRBV3-2) and TRBJ2-5, with TRBD2 identical over 8 bases. This CDR3 has 15 residues. The V and J ends lost 3 bases and 4 bases, in that order; junction bases with no gene match: 7. Germline V gene data show CDR1 as LGHDT and CDR2 as YNNKEL (reference sequence).

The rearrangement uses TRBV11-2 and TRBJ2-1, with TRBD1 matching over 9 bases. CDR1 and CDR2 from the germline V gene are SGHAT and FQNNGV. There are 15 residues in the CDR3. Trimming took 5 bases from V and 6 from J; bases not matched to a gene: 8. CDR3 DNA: TGTGCCAGCAGCCGCCCCGGGACAGGGTTCAATGAGCAGTTCTTC. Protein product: CASSRPGTGFNEQFF.

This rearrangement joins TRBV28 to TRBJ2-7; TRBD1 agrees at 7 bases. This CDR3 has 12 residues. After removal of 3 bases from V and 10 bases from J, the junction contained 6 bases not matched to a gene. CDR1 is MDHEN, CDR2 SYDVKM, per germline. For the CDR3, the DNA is TGTGCCAGCAGTTTCTTACAGGGGAAACAGTACTTC. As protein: CASSFLQGKQYF.

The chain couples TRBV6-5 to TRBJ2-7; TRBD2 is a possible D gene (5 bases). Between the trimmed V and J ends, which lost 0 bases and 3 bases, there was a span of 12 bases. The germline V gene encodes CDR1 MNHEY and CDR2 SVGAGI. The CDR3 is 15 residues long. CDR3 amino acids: CASSYSEAGHYEQYF. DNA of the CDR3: TGTGCCAGCAGTTACTCGGAGGCGGGCCACTACGAGCAGTACTTC.

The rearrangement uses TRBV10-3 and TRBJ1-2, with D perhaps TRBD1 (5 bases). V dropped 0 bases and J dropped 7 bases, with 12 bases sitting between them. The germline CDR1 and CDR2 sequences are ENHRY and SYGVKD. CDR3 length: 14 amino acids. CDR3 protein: CAISESGQGGGYTF. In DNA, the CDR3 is TGTGCCATCAGTGAGTCGGGTCAGGGTGGTGGCTACACCTTC.

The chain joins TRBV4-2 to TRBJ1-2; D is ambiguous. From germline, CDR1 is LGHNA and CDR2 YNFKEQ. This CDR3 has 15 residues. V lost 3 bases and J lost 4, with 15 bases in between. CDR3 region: CASSHGERAGYGYTF. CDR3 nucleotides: TGTGCCAGCAGCCACGGGGAGCGGGCGGGCTATGGCTACACCTTC.

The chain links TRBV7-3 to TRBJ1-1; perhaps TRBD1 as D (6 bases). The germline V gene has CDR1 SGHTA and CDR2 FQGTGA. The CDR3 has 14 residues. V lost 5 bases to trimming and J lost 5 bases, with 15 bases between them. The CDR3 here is CASSPRQEGTEAFF. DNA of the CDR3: TGTGCCAGCAGCCCCCGACAGGAAGGGACTGAAGCTTTCTTT.

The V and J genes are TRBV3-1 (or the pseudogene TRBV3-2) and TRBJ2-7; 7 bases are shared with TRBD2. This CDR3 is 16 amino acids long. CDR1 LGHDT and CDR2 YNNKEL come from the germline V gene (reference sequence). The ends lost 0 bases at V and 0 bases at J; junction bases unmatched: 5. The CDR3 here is CASSQDPSGISYEQYF. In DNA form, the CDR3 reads TGTGCCAGCAGCCAAGACCCAAGCGGGATCTCCTACGAGCAGTACTTC.

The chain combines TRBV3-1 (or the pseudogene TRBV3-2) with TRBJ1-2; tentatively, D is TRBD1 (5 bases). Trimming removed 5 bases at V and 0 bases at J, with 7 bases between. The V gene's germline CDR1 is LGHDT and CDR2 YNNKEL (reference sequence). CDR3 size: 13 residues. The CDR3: CASSSTANYGYTF. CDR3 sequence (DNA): TGTGCCAGCAGCTCGACAGCTAACTATGGCTACACCTTC.

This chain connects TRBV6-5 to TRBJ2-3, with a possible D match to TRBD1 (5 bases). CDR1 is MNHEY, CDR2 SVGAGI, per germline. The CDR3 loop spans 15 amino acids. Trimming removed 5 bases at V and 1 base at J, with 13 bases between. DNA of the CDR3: TGTGCCAGCAGTAGGGTAGGGGATGGCACAGATACGCAGTATTTT. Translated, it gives CASSRVGDGTDTQYF.

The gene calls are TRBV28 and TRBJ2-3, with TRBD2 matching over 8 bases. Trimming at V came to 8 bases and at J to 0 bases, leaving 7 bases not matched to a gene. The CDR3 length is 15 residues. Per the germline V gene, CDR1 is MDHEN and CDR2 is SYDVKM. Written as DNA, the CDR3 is TGTGCCAGCGCGACTAGCGACACTAGCACAGATACGCAGTATTTT. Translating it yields CASATSDTSTDTQYF.

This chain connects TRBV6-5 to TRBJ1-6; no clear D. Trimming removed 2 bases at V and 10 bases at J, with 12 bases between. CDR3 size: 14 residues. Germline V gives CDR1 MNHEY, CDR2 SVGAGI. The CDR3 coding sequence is TGTGCCAGCAGTTACGGGCAGCCTGGATCACCCCTCCACTTT. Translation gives CASSYGQPGSPLHF.

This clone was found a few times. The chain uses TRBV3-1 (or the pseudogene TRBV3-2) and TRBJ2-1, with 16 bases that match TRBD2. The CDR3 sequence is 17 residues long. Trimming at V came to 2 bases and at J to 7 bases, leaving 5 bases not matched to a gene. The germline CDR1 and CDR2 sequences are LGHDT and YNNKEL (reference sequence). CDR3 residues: CASSQMGLAGGRNEQFF. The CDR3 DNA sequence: TGTGCCAGCAGCCAAATGGGACTAGCGGGGGGGAGGAATGAGCAGTTCTTC.

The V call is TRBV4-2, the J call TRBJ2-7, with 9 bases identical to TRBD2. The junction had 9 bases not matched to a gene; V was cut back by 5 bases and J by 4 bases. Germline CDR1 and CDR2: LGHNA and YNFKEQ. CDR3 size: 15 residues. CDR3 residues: CASSNGASGKYEQYF. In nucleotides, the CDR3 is TGTGCCAGCAGCAACGGGGCTAGCGGGAAGTACGAGCAGTACTTC.

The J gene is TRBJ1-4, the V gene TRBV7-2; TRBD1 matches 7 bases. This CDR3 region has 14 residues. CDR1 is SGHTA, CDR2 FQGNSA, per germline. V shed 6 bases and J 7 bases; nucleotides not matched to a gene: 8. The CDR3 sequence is CASSPQGQAEKLFF. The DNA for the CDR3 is TGTGCCAGCAGTCCACAGGGGCAGGCTGAAAAACTGTTTTTT.

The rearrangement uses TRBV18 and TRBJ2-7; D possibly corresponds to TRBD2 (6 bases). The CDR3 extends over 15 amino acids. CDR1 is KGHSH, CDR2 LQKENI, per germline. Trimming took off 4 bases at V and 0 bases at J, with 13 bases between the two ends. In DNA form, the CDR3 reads TGTGCCAGCTCACGTTCGGGGGACGCCTCCTACGAGCAGTACTTC. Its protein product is CASSRSGDASYEQYF.

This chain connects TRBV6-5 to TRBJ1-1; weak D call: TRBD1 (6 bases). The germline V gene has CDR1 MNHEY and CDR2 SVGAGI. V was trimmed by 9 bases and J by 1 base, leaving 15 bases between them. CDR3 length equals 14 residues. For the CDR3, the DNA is TGTGCCAGAACAGGGCCCCGAGGGAACACTGAAGCTTTCTTT. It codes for CARTGPRGNTEAFF.

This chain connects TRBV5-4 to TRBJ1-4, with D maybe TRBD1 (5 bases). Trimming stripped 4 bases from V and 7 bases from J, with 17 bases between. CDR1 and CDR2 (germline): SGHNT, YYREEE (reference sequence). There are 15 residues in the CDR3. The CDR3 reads CASSRDDLTGEKLFF. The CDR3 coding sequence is TGTGCCAGCAGCCGCGACGACCTTACAGGTGAAAAACTGTTTTTT.